The sequence of this T cell receptor (beta chain) was determined in a study of blood T cell repertoires in COVID-19. The overall study: Samples taken during acute and convalescent COVID-19 were collected in the United States, Italy and Spain. PBMCs, B-cell-depleted T cells, or T cells were the source of the cDNA or gDNA that made up the material.

This CDR3 has 14 residues. CDR1 SGHRS and CDR2 YFSETQ come from the germline V gene. V lost 4 bases, J lost 4 bases, and 2 bases stayed unmatched. In the authors' workflow: Amplification with reference gene primers provided the estimates of nucleated cell counts. Assay used: immunoSEQ multiplex PCR; TCRdb lists only in-frame clones, some missing. The D gene and trimming were derived from the DNA, and the V and J assignments and clone size from that table. The data show about 110,000 clones, 65% to 85% seen once. The receptor comes from an older woman with acute or convalescent COVID-19. The chain couples TRBV5-1 to TRBJ2-2; 9 bases match TRBD2. Sequenced: peripheral blood. DNA of the CDR3: TGCGCCAGCAGCGTTAGCGGGAGCACCGGGGAGCTGTTTTTT. Translated: CASSVSGSTGELFF.